This is a list of T cell receptor beta chains from one sample in a study of blood T cell repertoires in COVID-19. Using immunoSEQ multiplex PCR, the repertoire was profiled, and TCRdb retains in-frame clones only, with some absent. The table includes some 200,000 clones, more than 75% detected once. Input material: PBMCs or T cells enriched from blood (not recorded which). All receptors derive from a woman in her thirties or forties with acute COVID-19. The CDR3 runs from the conserved cysteine through the conserved F or W. The D gene is left open where the match is weak. Only part of the rows carry a size: once, few, many, or a class if the clone is expanded.

D	V	J	size	DNA	CDR3
.	TRBV6-1	TRBJ1-3	.	TGTGCCAGCAGTGAAGCCAACACGAAAACCTCTGGAAACACCATATATTTT	CASSEANTKTSGNTIYF
TRBD1	TRBV29-1	TRBJ1-4	.	TGCAGCACCGGTTCAGGGGGTACTAATGAAAAACTGTTTTTT	CSTGSGGTNEKLFF
TRBD1	TRBV28	TRBJ2-7	.	TGTGCCAGCATCGGGACAGGGGGTAACTACGAGCAGTACTTC	CASIGTGGNYEQYF
TRBD1	TRBV6-5	TRBJ2-7	.	TGTGCCAGCAACGGACAGGGCCGCGCTGGCGAGCAGTACTTC	CASNGQGRAGEQYF
TRBD1	TRBV29-1	TRBJ1-1	.	TGCAGCGCTGGGACAGGCGGAAACACTGAAGCTTTCTTT	CSAGTGGNTEAFF
TRBD1	TRBV19	TRBJ1-4	.	TGTGCCAGTAGTAAAGGGGGCAGTGCAACTAATGAAAAACTGTTTTTT	CASSKGGSATNEKLFF
.	TRBV7-2	TRBJ1-6	few	TGTGCCAGCAGCTTAGCGAGCACAGCAAATTCACCCCTCCACTTT	CASSLASTANSPLHF
.	TRBV5-1	TRBJ1-1	.	TGCGCCAGCAGCTTGGGGGGCAGGCCGAACACTGAAGCTTTCTTT	CASSLGGRPNTEAFF
.	TRBV14	TRBJ1-4	.	TGTGCCAGCAGCTTTCGGACCGGGGCTAATGAAAAACTGTTTTTT	CASSFRTGANEKLFF
.	TRBV28	TRBJ1-4	.	TGTGCCAGCCTTAGCGTGAATGCTGAAAAACTGTTTTTT	CASLSVNAEKLFF
.	TRBV28	TRBJ2-1	.	TGTGCCAGCGGTAGCGGCACGCCTGCCATTAACAATGAGCAGTTCTTC	CASGSGTPAINNEQFF
TRBD1	TRBV30	TRBJ2-3	.	TGTGCCTGGGAACAGGGGGCGAGAAATACGCAGTATTTT	CAWEQGARNTQYF
.	TRBV9	TRBJ1-5	once	TGTGCCAGCAGCGTAGAGGGACTAAGCAATCAGCCCCAGCATTTT	CASSVEGLSNQPQHF
.	TRBV2	TRBJ2-7	once	TGTGCCAGCAGTGAACGACAGGCTTACGAGCAGTACTTC	CASSERQAYEQYF
TRBD1	TRBV20-1	TRBJ1-1	many	TGCAGTGCTAGTCGGACAGGGGATGACACTGAAGCTTTCTTT	CSASRTGDDTEAFF
TRBD1	TRBV5-1	TRBJ1-2	.	TGCGCCAGCAGCTCGGAGGGGGCACGAGGCTATGGCTACACCTTC	CASSSEGARGYGYTF
.	TRBV12-3/TRBV12-4	TRBJ2-5	few	TGTGCCAGCAGTTTAATAGAAGAGACCCAGTACTTC	CASSLIEETQYF
.	TRBV4-3	TRBJ1-1	.	TGCGCCAGCAGCCAAGAGGCCGGGGTCCATTCGGGGGCTGAAGCTTTCTTT	CASSQEAGVHSGAEAFF
TRBD2	TRBV7-3	TRBJ2-5	once	TGTGCCAGCAGCTTGGCGCGGGAGGAGACCCAGTACTTC	CASSLAREETQYF
.	TRBV2	TRBJ1-1	.	TGTGCCAGCAGTGAAGCATGGGGAGCTGAAGCTTTCTTT	CASSEAWGAEAFF
.	TRBV10-3	TRBJ2-7	.	TGTGCCACTTCGTCGTCGGAGGGCGAGCAGTACTTC	CATSSSEGEQYF
.	TRBV20-1	TRBJ1-6	few	TGCAGTGCTATAACTGGTTCACCCCTCCACTTT	CSAITGSPLHF
TRBD2	TRBV6-6	TRBJ2-4	.	TGTGCCAGCAGTACTAGCGGCCCTAACATTCAGTACTTC	CASSTSGPNIQYF
TRBD1	TRBV3-1/TRBV3-2	TRBJ1-1	.	TGTGCCAGCAACACCAATAACAGGGGAGGTTCCACTGAAGCTTTCTTT	CASNTNNRGGSTEAFF
.	TRBV27	TRBJ1-1	few	TGTGCCAGCAGTTTATCTGGTCGAGCGAACACTGAAGCTTTCTTT	CASSLSGRANTEAFF
TRBD2	TRBV6-5	TRBJ2-7	.	TGTGCCAGCAGGACTAGCGGATCTTACGAGCAGTACTTC	CASRTSGSYEQYF
.	TRBV5-1	TRBJ2-7	.	TGCGCCAGCAGCTTGTGGGGCGGGGCGAACGAGCAGTACTTC	CASSLWGGANEQYF
TRBD2	TRBV28	TRBJ2-4	.	TGTGCCAGCAGTCTTAGCGGGAGGGCAGCCAAAAACATTCAGTACTTC	CASSLSGRAAKNIQYF
TRBD1	TRBV30	TRBJ1-5	.	TGTGCCTGGAGGCAAACAGGGGCTAACAATCAGCCCCAGCATTTT	CAWRQTGANNQPQHF
.	TRBV5-4	TRBJ1-2	.	TGTGCCAGCAGCTTGGAATCGGGGTTTGAGGGCTACACCTTC	CASSLESGFEGYTF
.	TRBV4-2	TRBJ1-1	.	TGTGCCAGCAGCCCGGCGGGAGCGATTGAAGCTTTCTTT	CASSPAGAIEAFF
.	TRBV14	TRBJ2-3	.	TGTGCCAGCAGCCACAGGACACCAGATTTCACAGATACGCAGTATTTT	CASSHRTPDFTDTQYF
.	TRBV7-2	TRBJ2-7	.	TGTGCCAGCAGCGAGTGGACAGACTACGAGCAGTACTTC	CASSEWTDYEQYF
TRBD1	TRBV27	TRBJ1-1	.	TGTGCCAGCAGTTTAAGGGACAGAATGAACACTGAAGCTTTCTTT	CASSLRDRMNTEAFF
TRBD2	TRBV10-3	TRBJ2-4	few	TGTGCCATCAGTGATCTAGCGGAGAAGGCCAAAAACATTCAGTACTTC	CAISDLAEKAKNIQYF
.	TRBV11-2	TRBJ2-5	.	TGTGCCAGCAGCTTAATGGTGGCTAGCCGAGAGACCCAGTACTTC	CASSLMVASRETQYF
.	TRBV19	TRBJ1-5	.	TGTGCCAGTAGTATGCCCTCTAGGAACCAGCCCCAGCATTTT	CASSMPSRNQPQHF
TRBD1	TRBV6-2/TRBV6-3	TRBJ2-6	.	TGTGCCAGCAGTGACTTCGACAGGGACGCCAACGTCCTGACTTTC	CASSDFDRDANVLTF
TRBD1	TRBV19	TRBJ1-5	.	TGTGCCAGTAGGTCACAGGGGGTGAGCAATCAGCCCCAGCATTTT	CASRSQGVSNQPQHF
.	TRBV20-1	TRBJ1-2	.	TGCAGTGCTAGTCGTCGGGGGGCGGGGAGAGGCTACACCTTC	CSASRRGAGRGYTF
.	TRBV18	TRBJ2-5	.	TGTGCCAGCTCACCAAGGGCTAGCCTAATCCAAGAGACCCAGTACTTC	CASSPRASLIQETQYF
TRBD1	TRBV2	TRBJ2-6	.	TGTGCCAGCAACCGGGACAGGGGGTTTGGGGCCAACGTCCTGACTTTC	CASNRDRGFGANVLTF